The 12 T cell receptor beta chains presented below share a single source sample, sequenced in a study of long-term antiretroviral therapy in people with HIV. The assay, immunoSEQ v3.0, was run at survey level. The protocol was immunoSEQ multiplex PCR, while the TCRdb copy is restricted to in-frame clones and leaves out a portion. The table has 17,000 or so clones, roughly nine tenths seen once. Sequences were derived from unsorted PBMCs, sampled 0.3 years after starting antiretroviral therapy. These receptors were taken from a man aged 55 to 69 with HIV.

The gene calls are TRBV6-6 and TRBJ2-1; no reliable D call. The length of the CDR3 is 10 residues. Trimming left V 4 bases short and J 9 bases short, with 4 bases between. Germline lookup yields CDR1 MNHNY and CDR2 SVGAGI (reference sequence). This CDR3 is CASSFGEQFF. CDR3 in DNA: TGTGCCAGCAGTTTCGGTGAGCAGTTCTTC.

The rearrangement links TRBV10-3 to TRBJ1-4; 9 bases match TRBD1. Germline V lookup: CDR1 ENHRY, CDR2 SYGVKD. The CDR3 is 14 amino acids. V was clipped by 7 bases and J by 8 bases; unmatched bases: 8. CDR3 amino acids: CAIKDRGREEKLFF. In DNA form, the CDR3 reads TGTGCCATCAAGGACAGGGGAAGGGAGGAAAAACTGTTTTTT.

The V gene is TRBV7-2, the J gene TRBJ2-7, with TRBD1 as a possible D gene (6 bases). Trimming pared 3 bases from V and 5 bases from J, leaving 11 bases between. Germline assignment: CDR1 SGHTA and CDR2 FQGNSA. CDR3 length: 13 amino acids. The chain's CDR3 is CASSFAGVNEQYF. For the CDR3, the DNA is TGTGCCAGCAGCTTTGCAGGGGTGAACGAGCAGTACTTC.

V gene TRBV5-1 combines with J gene TRBJ2-3; a possible D gene is TRBD1 (5 bases). Trimming removed 0 bases at V and 2 bases at J, with 13 bases between. The CDR3 has 16 amino acids. Germline V gene sequence: CDR1 SGHRS, CDR2 YFSETQ. CDR3 residues: CASSLGTGYYTDTQYF. For the CDR3, the DNA is TGCGCCAGCAGCTTGGGTACAGGATACTACACAGATACGCAGTATTTT.

This clone is termed medium-sized. The genes are TRBV6-6 and TRBJ2-3; D is unclear. The germline CDR1 and CDR2 sequences are MNHNY and SVGAGI (reference sequence). V shed 2 bases and J shed 6 bases, with 0 bases lying between them. This CDR3 is 10 amino acids long. The CDR3: CASSYDTQYF. In DNA, the CDR3 is TGTGCCAGCAGTTACGATACGCAGTATTTT.

V usage is TRBV6-5 and J usage is TRBJ2-5; D possibly corresponds to TRBD2 (5 bases). The V gene lost 5 bases and the J gene lost 0 bases, with 13 bases spanning the gap. Germline-derived CDR1 and CDR2 are MNHEY and SVGAGI. The CDR3 covers 15 residues. The chain's CDR3 is CASSREGWDQETQYF. CDR3 nucleotides: TGTGCCAGCAGTCGCGAGGGCTGGGACCAAGAGACCCAGTACTTC.

The CDR3 bases are TGTGCCAGCAGCCAACACACTAGCGGACCATCCAATGAGCAGTTCTTC. Amino acids: CASSQHTSGPSNEQFF. This chain uses TRBV4-2 with TRBJ2-1; 8 bases line up with TRBD2. This CDR3 spans 16 amino acids. With V trimmed by 2 bases and J by 6 bases, 9 bases remained unmatched. Germline CDR1 and CDR2: LGHNA and YNFKEQ.

This clone was seen just once. The chain has TRBV7-2 and TRBJ2-5; TRBD2 aligns across 7 bases. Germline lookup yields CDR1 SGHTA and CDR2 FQGNSA. Trimming at V came to 0 bases and at J to 4 bases, leaving 2 bases not matched to a gene. CDR3 size: 14 residues. The CDR3 sequence: CASSLAGGVETQYF. The DNA of the CDR3 is TGTGCCAGCAGCTTAGCGGGAGGGGTAGAGACCCAGTACTTC.

The rearrangement uses TRBV10-3 and TRBJ1-5; the D gene is possibly TRBD1 (6 bases). The V end was cut by 6 bases, the J end by 3 bases, with 9 bases between. Germline CDR1 reads ENHRY; CDR2 reads SYGVKD. The CDR3 spans 13 residues. CDR3 sequence reads: CAIRDRNNQPQHF. CDR3 coding DNA: TGTGCCATCAGGGACAGAAACAATCAGCCCCAGCATTTT.

Only a few counts were recorded for this clone. The chain employs TRBV9 and TRBJ2-7, with 7 bases matching TRBD2. Trimming removed 0 bases from V and 7 bases from J; junction bases left unmatched: 10. Germline assignment: CDR1 SGDLS and CDR2 YYNGEE. The CDR3 length is 15 residues. This CDR3 is CASSVGVGAGDEQYF. The CDR3 DNA reads as TGTGCCAGCAGCGTAGGGGTTGGTGCGGGGGATGAGCAGTACTTC.

V is TRBV10-1 and J is TRBJ2-1, with a possible D match to TRBD1 (6 bases). Germline V CDR1 and CDR2: WNHNN, SYGVQD (reference sequence). This CDR3 has 15 amino acids. Trimming pared 2 bases from V and 0 bases from J, leaving 8 bases between. The chain's CDR3 is CASSETGSSYNEQFF. The CDR3 DNA sequence: TGCGCCAGCAGTGAGACAGGGAGCTCCTACAATGAGCAGTTCTTC.

Comments on this clone: A read error may produce the germline difference seen at one junction end. The chain is built from TRBV5-3 and TRBJ1-5; no definite D call. TRBV5-3 is reported as an ORF; its role is uncertain. The CDR3 has 14 amino acids. CDR3 DNA: TGTGCCAGCAGCTTCGAGGGCTTTAATCAGCCCCAGCATTTT. Translating gives CASSFEGFNQPQHF.